The T cell receptor beta chain under discussion was sequenced for a study of T cell responses to AZD1222 COVID-19 vaccine. Measured with immunoSEQ multiplex PCR; TCRdb has only the in-frame clones, and not every one. The table shows some 60,000 clones, with 60% to 85% occurring only once. The study, taken as a whole, reports: An increase in Spike-specific TCR breadth and depth was observed after two AZD1222 doses.

Points on this clone: The target antigen is unknown.

The CDR3 covers 15 residues. CDR1 and CDR2 (germline): SGHKS, YYEKEE (reference sequence). Trimming removed 2 bases from V and 2 bases from J, with 10 bases in between. Sequenced here: peripheral blood, sampled 28 days after the second AZD1222 dose. This chain connects TRBV5-5 to TRBJ2-2; tentatively, D is TRBD1 (6 bases). This clonotype was obtained from an adult who received the AZD1222 COVID-19 vaccine. The CDR3 nucleotides read TGTGCCAGCAGCTTACGGGACACAAACACCGGGGAGCTGTTTTTT. Protein sequence: CASSLRDTNTGELFF.